This T cell receptor (beta chain) was documented in a study of blood T cells in healthy people across ages (dated by TCRdb to the mid-2010s). In terms of the full investigation: In model experiments, template switching captured roughly one uniquely barcoded TCR beta cDNA molecule for every two T cells. Age-related changes in TCR beta repertoire diversity were measured in the study by deep sequencing normalized with unique cDNA molecular identifiers. Four age groups were formed from the donors: young (average about 16 years), middle-aged (around 40), aged (around 68) and long-lived (more than 75). To avoid experimental bias, donors of different ages were distributed randomly across sequencing lanes. The study analyzed two additional independent replicas of 1 million unique cDNA reads from the same blood draw for two donors, one aged 18 to 29 and one aged 80 or older.

Points the paper makes about the study in general: The long-lived group showed more naive CD4+ T cells, fewer expanded clones and increased TCR diversity than the aged group, suggesting age selection. Observed TCR beta diversity per million T cells fell roughly linearly with age, and a significant reduction was already apparent by age approximately 41. Since profiling was done on bulk unsorted PBMCs, naive and antigen-experienced compartments could not be conclusively compared. Estimates of total diversity based on one million sequenced T cells were regarded as lower bounds and as underestimates. Observed TCR beta diversity correlated strongly with the percentage of naive T cells measured by flow cytometry. The CMV infection status of donors was not known, potentially confounding age-related changes in expanded clonotypes.

The roughly 39 donors, aged about 6 to 95 years, were systemically healthy Caucasian individuals from Russia. Each donor gave 8 to 10 milliliters of peripheral blood, collected into EDTA-treated Vacutainer tubes. Ficoll-Paque density-gradient centrifugation was used to isolate PBMCs, with at least 6.5 million per sample. Total RNA, at least 6 micrograms per sample, was extracted from PBMCs with Trizol reagent. For every donor, an aliquot of PBMCs went through flow cytometry to measure the percentages of naive CD45RAhigh/CD27high T cells. The CDR3 measures 13 amino acids from cysteine to phenylalanine. Only the CDR3 part of the read is kept: 39 bases, read in frame from the first base. Trimming removed 5 bases from V and 7 bases from J; the gene matches leave 4 bases unexplained. Via the germline V gene (reference sequence), CDR1 is SGHAT and CDR2 FQDESV. Comment on this clonotype: Its antigen remains unidentified. Base-call qualities are not available, and no considerably larger clone is one nucleotide away.

To prepare the library, 5' RACE was applied. TCRdb lists the instrument as Illumina HiSeq 2500. The second PCR ran for roughly 7 to 11 cycles and used a J-beta primer mix along with a sample-barcoded 5' primer. A unique molecular identifier was introduced onto each TCR beta cDNA molecule by a template-switch 5' adaptor carrying 12 random nucleotides. Each sample yielded at least 2.5 million CDR3-containing paired-end reads. The Mint cDNA synthesis kit, primed by a TRBC-specific oligonucleotide, was used to synthesize first-strand cDNA from all RNA. Following uracil-DNA glycosylase treatment, a first 18-cycle PCR with universal primers M1SS and BC2_uni_R was performed on all cDNA. The study's processing was this. For normalization, 1 million high-quality reads were randomly selected from each sample, with every read carrying a distinct molecular identifier. Instead of being binned into consensus sequences, reads that shared molecular identifiers were thrown out. MiTCR, set to a Q25 quality threshold and the strictest error-elimination algorithm, was used for CDR3 identification, clonotype clustering and error correction. Lower-bound total TCR beta diversity was estimated with a nonparametric unseen species model using Euler transformation. Clones were called with MiXCR by TCRdb after fastp trimmed the public reads at Q25, and only in-frame beta chains were retained. Each record represents a unique CDR3 protein, reported with the most common genes and DNA among its rows. These V and J calls rely on TCRdb rather than the paper's analysis. Counted in this sample were nearly 1 million distinct CDR3 sequences; just over 50% of them appeared once. Of the sample, around 21% falls within the top ten clones.

What was sequenced was blood. The chain couples TRBV11-1 to TRBJ2-4, with 8 bases matching TRBD1. The sequence was collected from a woman in her sixties or seventies in good health. This receptor carries the CDR3 CASSKDRVNIQYF. The sequenced DNA: TGTGCCAGCAGCAAGGACAGGGTTAACATTCAGTACTTC.